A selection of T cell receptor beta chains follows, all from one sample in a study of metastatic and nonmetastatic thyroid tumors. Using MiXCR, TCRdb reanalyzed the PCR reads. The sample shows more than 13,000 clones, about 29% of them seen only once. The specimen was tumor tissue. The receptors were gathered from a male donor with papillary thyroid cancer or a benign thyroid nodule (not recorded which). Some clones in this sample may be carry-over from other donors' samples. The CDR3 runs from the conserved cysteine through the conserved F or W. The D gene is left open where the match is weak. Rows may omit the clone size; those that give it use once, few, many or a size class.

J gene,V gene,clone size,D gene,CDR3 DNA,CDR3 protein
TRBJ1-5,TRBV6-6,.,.,TGTGCCAGCAGTTACGATAGGGGGAAGGGCAATCAGCCCCAGCATTTT,CASSYDRGKGNQPQHF
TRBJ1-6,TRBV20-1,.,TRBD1,TGCAGTGCTAGAGATCTGCAGGGGGGGGATAATTCACCCCTCCACTTT,CSARDLQGGDNSPLHF
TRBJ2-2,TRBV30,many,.,TGTGCCTGGACGGGCGGGACGGGCACCGGGGAGCTGTTTTTT,CAWTGGTGTGELFF
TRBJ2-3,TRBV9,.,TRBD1,TGTGCCAGCAGCTCCCCGACAGGGGCAGATACGCAGTATTTT,CASSSPTGADTQYF
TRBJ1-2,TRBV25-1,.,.,TGTGCCAGCAGTCAGTCCCCATCAAGCTATGGCTACACCTTC,CASSQSPSSYGYTF
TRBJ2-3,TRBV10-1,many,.,TGCGCCAGCAGTGAGAGCATGCTAGTCACGACAGATACGCAGTATTTT,CASSESMLVTTDTQYF
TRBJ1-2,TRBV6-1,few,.,TGTGCCAGCAGAGCAAGCGTCGGGGGCTACACCTTC,CASRASVGGYTF
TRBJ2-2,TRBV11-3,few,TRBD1,TGTGCCAGCAGCCCCAGGGGGCGCAACGGGGAGCTGTTTTTT,CASSPRGRNGELFF
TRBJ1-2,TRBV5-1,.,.,TGCGCCAGCATCTCTCCAGGGCGGGGCTACTCCTTC,CASISPGRGYSF
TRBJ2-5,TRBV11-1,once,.,TGTGCCAGCCGCTATCCGGGACCCCAAGAGACCCAGAACTTC,CASRYPGPQETQNF
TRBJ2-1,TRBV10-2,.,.,TGCGCCAGCAGTGATTCTAATGGGGGCGGGGGTAACAATGAGCAGTTCTTC,CASSDSNGGGGNNEQFF
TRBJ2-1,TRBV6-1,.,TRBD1,TGTGCCAGCAGGGAACAGGGGTTTCGGAATGAGCAGTTCTTC,CASREQGFRNEQFF
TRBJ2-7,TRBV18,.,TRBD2,TGTGCCAGCTCACCCCTCCCAGGGCCTGTAGCGGGAACCTCCTACGAGCAGTACTTC,CASSPLPGPVAGTSYEQYF
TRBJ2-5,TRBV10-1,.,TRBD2,TGCGCCAGCAGTGCTAGCGGGAGTACAGAGACCCAGTACTTC,CASSASGSTETQYF
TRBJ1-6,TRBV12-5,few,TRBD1,TGTGCTAGTAGACAGGGGGCCAACCCACCCCTCCACTTT,CASRQGANPPLHF
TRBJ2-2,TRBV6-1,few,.,TGTGCCAGCAGTGAGGGTAGGGACACCGGGGAGCTGTTTTTT,CASSEGRDTGELFF
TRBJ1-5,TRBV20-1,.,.,TGCAGTGCTAGAGATCGAGTCAGCGGGAGCAATCAGCCCCAGCATTTT,CSARDRVSGSNQPQHF
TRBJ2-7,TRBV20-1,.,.,TGCAGTGCTAGAGTCTCCGGTTGGGAGCAGTACTTC,CSARVSGWEQYF
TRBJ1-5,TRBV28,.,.,TGTGCCAGCAGTTCACAGGGAGATCAGCCCCAGCATTTT,CASSSQGDQPQHF
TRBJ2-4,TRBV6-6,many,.,TGTGCCAGCAGTTCCAGGGGGCCGGGAGCGGGGGCCCCCCGAGGAAACATTCAGTACTTC,CASSSRGPGAGAPRGNIQYF
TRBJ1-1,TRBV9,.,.,TGTGCCAGCAGCCCCAGGTTGGACTTTGGCACTGAAGCTTTCTTT,CASSPRLDFGTEAFF
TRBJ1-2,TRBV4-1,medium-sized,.,TGCGCCAGCAGCCAAGATCGGTACAGGGTGAACTATGGCTACACCTTC,CASSQDRYRVNYGYTF
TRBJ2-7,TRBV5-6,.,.,TGTGCCAGCAGCTTCGGGGGCTCCTACGAGCAGTACTTC,CASSFGGSYEQYF
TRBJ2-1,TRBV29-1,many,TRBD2,TGCAGCGCCCTACTAGCGGGGTTGATCAATGAGCAGTTCTTC,CSALLAGLINEQFF
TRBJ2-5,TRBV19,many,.,TGTGCCAGTAGTGCCACCCCCGGGACCGCCAGGGGGACCCAGTACTTC,CASSATPGTARGTQYF
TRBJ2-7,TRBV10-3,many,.,TGTGCCATCAGTGTACGGCAGGTGCAGTACTTC,CAISVRQVQYF
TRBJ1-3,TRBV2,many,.,TGTGCCGGCCGGACAGACCACCGAAACACCATATATTTT,CAGRTDHRNTIYF
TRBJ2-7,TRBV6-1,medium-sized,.,TGTGCCAGCAGTGTACAGGGCGGTGCTGGCTACGAGCAGTACTTC,CASSVQGGAGYEQYF
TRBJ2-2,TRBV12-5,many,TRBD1,TGTGCTAGTGGTCCCGGACAGGGGGAGAACACCGGGGAGCTGTTTTTT,CASGPGQGENTGELFF
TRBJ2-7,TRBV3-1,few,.,TGTGCCAGCAGCCAAGACGTATCGCCCCTTTACGAGCAGTACTTC,CASSQDVSPLYEQYF
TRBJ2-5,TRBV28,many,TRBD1,TGTGCCAGCAGCAGGCCCCGGGACAGGTTCGATGGGACCCAGTACTTC,CASSRPRDRFDGTQYF
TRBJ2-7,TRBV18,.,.,TGTGCCAGCTCACCGGCGGTGGGCGAGCAGTACTTC,CASSPAVGEQYF
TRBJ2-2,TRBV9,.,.,TGTGCCAGCATCCATGGGGTCGGGGAGCTGTTTTTT,CASIHGVGELFF
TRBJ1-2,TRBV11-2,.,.,TGTGCCAGCAGCTTACTAGGGGAGGGCTACACCTTC,CASSLLGEGYTF
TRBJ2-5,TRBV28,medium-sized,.,TGTGCCAGCCCACCCCCTGGGGCGAGGTTCTCCCAAGAGACCCAGTACTTC,CASPPPGARFSQETQYF
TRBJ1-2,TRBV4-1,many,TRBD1,TGCGCCAGCAGCCAAACACAGGGGGCTTACGGCTACACCTTC,CASSQTQGAYGYTF
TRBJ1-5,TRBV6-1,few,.,TGTGCCAGCAGGTTGCAGGGGAATCAGCCCCAGCGTTTT,CASRLQGNQPQRF
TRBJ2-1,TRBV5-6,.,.,TGTGCCAGCAGCTCCGGGACACGCGATGAGCAGTTCTTC,CASSSGTRDEQFF
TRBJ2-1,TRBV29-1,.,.,TGCACCATAAAGGGGGACCAACCTTACAATGAGCAGTTCTTC,CTIKGDQPYNEQFF
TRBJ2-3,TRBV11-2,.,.,TGCGCCAGCAGCTTAGTATCGTGGGACACAGATACGCAGTATTTT,CASSLVSWDTDTQYF
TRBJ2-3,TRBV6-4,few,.,TGTGCCAGCAGTGAGCGCGGGGACGGAGATACGCAGTATTTT,CASSERGDGDTQYF
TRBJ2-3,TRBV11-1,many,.,TGTGCCAGCAGCTTAGGTAGTGAGGGCCACACAGATACGCAGTATTTT,CASSLGSEGHTDTQYF
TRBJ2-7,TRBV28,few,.,TGTGCCAGCAGTTACTCGAGGTTATCCTACGAGCAGTACTTC,CASSYSRLSYEQYF
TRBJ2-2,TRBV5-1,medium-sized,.,TGCGCCAGCAGCCCCGCCTGGTCTTCCACCGGGGAGCTGTTTTTT,CASSPAWSSTGELFF
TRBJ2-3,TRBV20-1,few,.,TGCAGTGCTCTAGCGCTAGGAGGCACAGATACGCAGTATTTT,CSALALGGTDTQYF
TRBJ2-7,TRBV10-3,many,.,TGTGCCATCAGTGGTCATCAAGGGTACGAGCAGTACTTC,CAISGHQGYEQYF
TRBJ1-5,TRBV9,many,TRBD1,TGTGCCAGCAGCGTAGGATTCTTGGACAGGGGGCTAGAGGATCTAAGCAATCAGCCCCAGCATTTT,CASSVGFLDRGLEDLSNQPQHF